This is a list of T cell receptor beta chains from one sample in a study of CD8 T cells in ankylosing spondylitis. MiXCR, run by TCRdb on the 5' RACE reads, gives a single entry per CDR3 protein. The repertoire consists of about 450,000 distinct CDR3 sequences, with 25% to 30% occurring once and the leading ten covering 0.89%. Material for sequencing was blood, either unsorted or a sorted T cell fraction (not recorded which). These receptors came from a male donor with ankylosing spondylitis. CDR3s include the opening cysteine and the closing phenylalanine or tryptophan. The D gene is left open where the match is weak. Size is stated for part of the rows, as once, few or many counts, or as a class when the clone is expanded.

j_call d_call clone_size v_call cdr3_nt cdr3_aa
TRBJ1-2 - few TRBV20-1 TGCAGTGCCCCCCCTGACAACTATGGCTACACCTTC CSAPPDNYGYTF
TRBJ1-1 - few TRBV5-1 TGCGCCAGCAGTCGACAACAGGGAAGGGTGAACACTGAAGCTTTCTTT CASSRQQGRVNTEAFF
TRBJ1-4 - - TRBV12-3/TRBV12-4 TGTGCCAGCAGTTTAAGGTTTGAAAAACTGTTTTTT CASSLRFEKLFF
TRBJ2-3 TRBD1 - TRBV7-9 TGTGCCAGCAGGCCAGACCCGGGACAGGGTCATGTCGCGCAGTATTTT CASRPDPGQGHVAQYF
TRBJ2-1 - - TRBV21-1 TGTGCCGGAATGACCCGGAGGTGGATACGTTTCTTC CAGMTRRWIRFF
TRBJ1-1 - - TRBV25-1 TGTGCCAGCAGTGGGGCAATTGATGCTTTCTTT CASSGAIDAFF
TRBJ2-2 - - TRBV28 TGTGCCAGCACCACCGAGCCCGGGGAGCTGTTTTTT CASTTEPGELFF
TRBJ2-5 TRBD1 - TRBV5-1 TGCGCCAGCAGCTCCCTGGGGTCGACAGGGGAGGAGACCCAGTACTTC CASSSLGSTGEETQYF
TRBJ1-5 - few TRBV6-5 TGTGCCAGCAGTTACTCTGTACCTACCCAGCCAATATTAAATCAGCCCCAGCATTTT CASSYSVPTQPILNQPQHF
TRBJ2-5 - - TRBV5-1 TGCGCCAGCAGCTTAAGGCCCGGGGCAGACCAAGAGACCCAGTACTTC CASSLRPGADQETQYF
TRBJ2-4 - few TRBV3-1 TGTGCCAGCAGCCAAGAGGGAGTCAAAAACATTCAGTACTTC CASSQEGVKNIQYF
TRBJ2-5 - - TRBV7-9 TGTGCCAGCAGCTACCCGGCCGTGGGTTTGGCTCCCCACCAGTACTTC CASSYPAVGLAPHQYF
TRBJ1-1 - few TRBV12-3/TRBV12-4 TGTGCCAGCTATAGGCCGGGATATGAAGCTTTCTTT CASYRPGYEAFF
TRBJ1-3 - - TRBV4-2 TGTGCCAGCAGCCAAACGCGGGACTCTGGAAACACCATATATTTT CASSQTRDSGNTIYF
TRBJ2-1 - - TRBV24-1 TGTGCCACCAGTGAGGCCCTGGGGGGTATCAATGAGCAGTTCTTC CATSEALGGINEQFF
TRBJ2-1 - - TRBV7-2 TGTGCCAGCAGCTTAAAGTTCCAAGAGGGACACAATGAGCAGTTCTTC CASSLKFQEGHNEQFF
TRBJ1-6 - - TRBV7-8 TGTGCCAGCAGCCCCAACCAGGCGGCTTATAATTCACCCCTCCACTTT CASSPNQAAYNSPLHF
TRBJ2-4 - - TRBV4-2 TGTGCCAGCAGCCACCCTCCGACAGGTATAGCCAAAAACATTCAGTACTTC CASSHPPTGIAKNIQYF
TRBJ2-1 TRBD2 - TRBV4-2 TGTGCCAGCAGCCGAGGACTAGCGGGAGACTATAGCTCCTACAATGAGCAGTTCTTC CASSRGLAGDYSSYNEQFF
TRBJ1-1 - few TRBV5-1 TGCGCCAGCAGCCCCTCGACAGAAACTGAAGCTTTCTTT CASSPSTETEAFF
TRBJ2-2 - - TRBV5-1 TGCGCCAGCAGCTCCTGGCAGGCTGATCCGAACACCGGGGAGCTGTTTTTT CASSSWQADPNTGELFF
TRBJ2-7 - few TRBV5-1 TGCGCCAGCAGCTTGGCCGGGACGTCCTCCTACGAGCAGTACTTC CASSLAGTSSYEQYF
TRBJ1-4 - few TRBV7-8 TGTGCCAGCAGCTTGCTAGAGGGGGAAAAACTGTTTTTT CASSLLEGEKLFF
TRBJ2-4 TRBD2 - TRBV29-1 TGCAGCGTTTCCGGGGCTAGCGGGTATAAAAACATTCAGTACTTC CSVSGASGYKNIQYF
TRBJ1-1 - - TRBV20-1 TGCAGGGTTGGGCGGAACACTGAAGCTTTCTTT CRVGRNTEAFF
TRBJ2-1 - - TRBV19 TGTGCCAGTAGTATTGGCGCTACCGCGGGCCGTGGGTACAATGAGCAGTTCTTC CASSIGATAGRGYNEQFF
TRBJ1-4 TRBD1 - TRBV20-1 TGCAGTGCTAGAGGTCTCACAGGGGGCGAAACTAATGAAAAACTGTTTTTT CSARGLTGGETNEKLFF
TRBJ1-6 TRBD1 few TRBV27 TGTGCCAGCAGGACGACAGGGGGTCATAATTCACCCCTCCACTTT CASRTTGGHNSPLHF
TRBJ2-1 - - TRBV11-2 TGTGCCAGCAGCTCCGCCCGGGACGCGATGTATGAGCAGTTCTTC CASSSARDAMYEQFF
TRBJ1-1 - - TRBV30 TGTGCCTGGAGCACGTACACTGAAGCTTTCTTT CAWSTYTEAFF
TRBJ1-1 - - TRBV7-9 TGTGCCAGCAGCGTGGGGAACCCGAGCACTGAAGCTTTCTTT CASSVGNPSTEAFF
TRBJ2-4 - few TRBV7-9 TGTGCCAGCAGCTTAGAAAACATTCAGTACTTC CASSLENIQYF
TRBJ2-1 - few TRBV12-3/TRBV12-4 TGTGCCAGCAGTCTAATGGGGGGTGGAAATGAGCAGTTCTTC CASSLMGGGNEQFF
TRBJ2-1 TRBD2 few TRBV10-1 TGCGCCAGCAGTGATAGCGGGAGGGCCGGGAATGAGCAGTTCTTC CASSDSGRAGNEQFF
TRBJ2-3 - - TRBV24-1 TGTGCCACCAGTCCGGGAAAAGGTTGGCCAGGTACAGATACGCAGTATTTT CATSPGKGWPGTDTQYF
TRBJ2-3 - few TRBV11-1 TGTGCCAGCAGCCCAGTTGCAGGAGCAGATACGCAGTATTTT CASSPVAGADTQYF
TRBJ2-3 TRBD2 once TRBV7-9 TGTGCCAGCAGCTTAGCGGCGGGGCGACTAGCCGCAGATACGCAGTATTTT CASSLAAGRLAADTQYF
TRBJ2-1 - few TRBV6-2/TRBV6-3 TGTGCCAGCAGAACGGTCTCCTTGGCAGAATCCTACAATGAGCAGTTCTTC CASRTVSLAESYNEQFF
TRBJ2-3 - - TRBV6-1 TGTGCCAGCAGCTCGTTCCAAGATGGTGCAGATACGCAGTATTTT CASSSFQDGADTQYF
TRBJ2-7 - - TRBV20-1 TGCAGTGCTAGAGATCAGAGGGGCTCACCCTACGAGCAGTACTTC CSARDQRGSPYEQYF